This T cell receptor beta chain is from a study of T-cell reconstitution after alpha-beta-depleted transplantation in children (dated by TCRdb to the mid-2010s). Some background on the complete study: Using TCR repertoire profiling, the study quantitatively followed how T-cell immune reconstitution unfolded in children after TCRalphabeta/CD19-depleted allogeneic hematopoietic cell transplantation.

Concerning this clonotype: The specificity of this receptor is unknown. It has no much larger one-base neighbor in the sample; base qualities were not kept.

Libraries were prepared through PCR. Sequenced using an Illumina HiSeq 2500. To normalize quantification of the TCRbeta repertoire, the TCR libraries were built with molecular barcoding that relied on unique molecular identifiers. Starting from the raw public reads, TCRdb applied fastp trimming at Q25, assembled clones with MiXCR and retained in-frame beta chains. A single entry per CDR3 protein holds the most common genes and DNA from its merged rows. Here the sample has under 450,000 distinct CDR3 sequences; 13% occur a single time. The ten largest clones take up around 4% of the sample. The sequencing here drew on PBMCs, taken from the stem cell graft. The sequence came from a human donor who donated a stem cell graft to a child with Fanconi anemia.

The CDR3 has the sequence CASSFSGGRNTGELFF. The DNA reads as follows: TGTGCCAGCAGTTTTAGCGGGGGGCGCAACACCGGGGAGCTGTTTTTT. Here the chain combines TRBV28 and TRBJ2-2, and TRBD2 aligns with 10 junction nucleotides. The CDR3 measures 16 amino acids from cysteine to phenylalanine. CDR3 DNA only is kept here, 48 bases in frame from base 1. As encoded in the germline V gene, CDR1 is MDHEN while CDR2 is SYDVKM. V is trimmed back by 3 bases and J by 2 bases, and the junction contains 3 bases that no gene match accounts for.